The TCR beta chain under discussion was sequenced for a study of identical twins. The study, taken as a whole, reports: Cord blood's abundant beta clonotypes had fewer insertions, unlike memory repertoires. Findings depended on cross-sectional statistics rather than tracking the same donors.

As regards this clonotype: The target antigen is unknown.

After template switching added a universal primer site, the resulting cDNA carried unique molecular identifiers. Each CDR3 protein is one row after TCRdb ran MiXCR on the 5' RACE reads. Of about 890,000 distinct CDR3 sequences in the sample, over 9% were seen once. The same sample was also studied in work on yellow fever vaccine responses in identical twins. In that study: Reportedly, the response of twins' T cells to the vaccine seemed partly convergent, partly personalized.

This receptor was taken from a woman aged 18-30 years in good health. The material sequenced was PBMCs.

For the CDR3, the DNA is TGCGCCAGCAGCCCGAGCGGGGGGCCCCTCTACGAGCAGTACGTC. Translated: CASSPSGGPLYEQYV. The chain recombines TRBV5-1 with TRBJ2-7, with 9 bases aligning to TRBD2. CDR1 is SGHRS and CDR2 is YFSETQ in the germline V gene. The CDR3 length is 15 residues. J lost 3 bases, V lost 4 bases, and 8 bases had no gene match.